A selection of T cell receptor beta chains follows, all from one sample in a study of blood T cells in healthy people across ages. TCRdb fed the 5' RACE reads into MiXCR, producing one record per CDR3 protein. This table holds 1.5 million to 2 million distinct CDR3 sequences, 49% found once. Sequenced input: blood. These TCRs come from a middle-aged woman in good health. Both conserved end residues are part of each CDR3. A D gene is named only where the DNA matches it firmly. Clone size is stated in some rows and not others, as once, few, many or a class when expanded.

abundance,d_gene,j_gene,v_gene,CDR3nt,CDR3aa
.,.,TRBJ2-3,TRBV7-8,TGTGCCAGCAGCCATGACAAGACGCAGTATTTT,CASSHDKTQYF
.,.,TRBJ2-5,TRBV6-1,TGTGCCAGCAGTGAAGCTACAGGACCACAAGAGACCCAGTACTTC,CASSEATGPQETQYF
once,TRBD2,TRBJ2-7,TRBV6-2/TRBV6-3,TGTGCCAGCAGCGCTGCGGGAGAGAACCACGAGCAGTACTTC,CASSAAGENHEQYF
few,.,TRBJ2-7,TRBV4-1,TGCGCCAGCAGCCAAAACCGGGACATCTCCGAGCAGTACTTC,CASSQNRDISEQYF
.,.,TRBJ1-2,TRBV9,TGTGCCAGCAGCGCGCGTCTCGGGGGGGCAGGCTATGGCTACACCTTC,CASSARLGGAGYGYTF
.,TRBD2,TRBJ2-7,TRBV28,TGTGCCAGCAGTTCGTCGGGACTAGCGGGGGGCTACGAGCAGTACTTC,CASSSSGLAGGYEQYF
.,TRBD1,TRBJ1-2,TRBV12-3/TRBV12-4,TGTGCCAGCACCCAGAGGGGACAGGGGAGGTATGGCTACACCTTC,CASTQRGQGRYGYTF
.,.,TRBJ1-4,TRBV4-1,TGCGCCAGCAGCCAAGATGGGAGGGGCTGGACTAATGAAAAACTGTTTTTT,CASSQDGRGWTNEKLFF
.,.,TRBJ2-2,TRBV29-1,TGCAGCGCCGAGAGGAACACCGGGGAGCTGTTTTTT,CSAERNTGELFF
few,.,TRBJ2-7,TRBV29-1,TGCAGCGTTGCAGGGGTCATCAGGTACGAGCAGTACTTC,CSVAGVIRYEQYF
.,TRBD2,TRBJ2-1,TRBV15,TGCGCCACCAGCAGAGAGACTAGCGGGGGGACCGATGAGCAGTTCTTC,CATSRETSGGTDEQFF
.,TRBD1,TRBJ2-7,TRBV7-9,TGTGCCAGCAGCTCAACCCGGGACAGGGGTGGGCACGAGCAGTACTTC,CASSSTRDRGGHEQYF
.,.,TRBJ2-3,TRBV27,TGTGCCAGCAGTTTCGGAGGGGCTTTGGATACGCAGTATTTT,CASSFGGALDTQYF
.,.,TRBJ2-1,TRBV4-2,TGTGCCAGCAGCCAAGATGAAAGGGTTGAGCAGTTCTTC,CASSQDERVEQFF
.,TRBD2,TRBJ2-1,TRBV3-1,TGTGCCAGCAGCCCCTGGACTAGCGGGGGGGCCGATGAGCAGTTCTTC,CASSPWTSGGADEQFF
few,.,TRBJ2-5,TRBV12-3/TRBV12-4,TGTGCCAGCAGTTTAGGTCTCGGGGCCGACCAAGAGACCCAGTACTTC,CASSLGLGADQETQYF
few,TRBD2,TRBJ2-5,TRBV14,TGTGCCAGCAGCCAAGATACTCGACTAGCGGTCGTTCAAGAGACCCAGTACTTC,CASSQDTRLAVVQETQYF
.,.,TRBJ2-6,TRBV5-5,TGTGCCAGCAGCTCCAGGGCAAGCCCTGGGGCCAACGTCCTGACTTTC,CASSSRASPGANVLTF
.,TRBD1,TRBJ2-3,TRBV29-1,TGCAGCGTTGAAGATTGGGTGGTGGACAGGGGGACAGATACGCAGTATTTT,CSVEDWVVDRGTDTQYF
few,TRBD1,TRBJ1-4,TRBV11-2,TGTGCCAGCAGCCGGGACAGGGGAAGGAGTGAAAAACTGTTTTTT,CASSRDRGRSEKLFF
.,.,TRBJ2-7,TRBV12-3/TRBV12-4,TGTGCCAGCAGTCGAGGGTCAGGCAGCTACGAGCAGTACTTC,CASSRGSGSYEQYF
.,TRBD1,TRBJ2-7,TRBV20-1,TGCAGTGCTAGGGGGACAGGGGCCACCTACGAGCAGTACTTC,CSARGTGATYEQYF
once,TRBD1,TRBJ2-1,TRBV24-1,TGTGCCACCCACAGCGGGGACAGGGGGCTCAATGAGCAGTTCTTC,CATHSGDRGLNEQFF
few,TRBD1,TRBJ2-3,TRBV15,TGTGCCACCAGCAAACTTTGGACAGGGGGCACAGATACGCAGTATTTT,CATSKLWTGGTDTQYF
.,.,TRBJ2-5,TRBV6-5,TGTGCCAGCAGTTACTCGGCCGGGGTGGGTAGAGAGACCCAGTACTTC,CASSYSAGVGRETQYF
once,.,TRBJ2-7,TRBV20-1,TGCAGTGCTAGAGGTACAGGCGGTTTGGGCGAGCAGTACTTC,CSARGTGGLGEQYF
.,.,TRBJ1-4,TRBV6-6,TGTGCCAGCTATAACAGTTGGTATAAGGCTAATGAAAAACTGTTTTTT,CASYNSWYKANEKLFF
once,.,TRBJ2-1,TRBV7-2,TGTGCCAGCAGCTTGCTTGGACAGATCTATGAGCAGTTCTTC,CASSLLGQIYEQFF
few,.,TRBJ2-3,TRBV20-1,TGCAGTGCTAGCAGGGGATTTGCGGGGCGGTCAGATACGCAGTATTTT,CSASRGFAGRSDTQYF
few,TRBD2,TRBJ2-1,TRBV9,TGTGCCAGCAGCGTAGGAGCGGCGGGGGGGAATCATGAGCAGTTCTTC,CASSVGAAGGNHEQFF
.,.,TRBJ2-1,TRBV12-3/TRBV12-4,TGTGCCAGCGGACCCGGGACTGCTACCTACAATGAGCAGTTCTTC,CASGPGTATYNEQFF
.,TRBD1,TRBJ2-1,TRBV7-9,TGTGCCAGCAGGGGGGACAGGGGTTTTGAGCAGTTCTTC,CASRGDRGFEQFF
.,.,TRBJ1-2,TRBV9,TGTGCCAGCAGCGTAGCAGAGGGAGCTAACTATGGCTACACCTTC,CASSVAEGANYGYTF
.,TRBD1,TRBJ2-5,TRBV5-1,TGCGCCAGCAGCCTACCTCCGAGAACAGGGGCGGAGACCCAGTACTTC,CASSLPPRTGAETQYF
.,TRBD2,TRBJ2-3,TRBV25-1,TGTGCCAGCAGTGAATGGAGCGGGGGGGCAGATACGCAGTATTTT,CASSEWSGGADTQYF
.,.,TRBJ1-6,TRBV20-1,TGCAGTGCTAGAGATCTCGGCAGGGTTTTTCGGTCACCCCTCCACTTT,CSARDLGRVFRSPLHF
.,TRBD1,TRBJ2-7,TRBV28,TGTGCCAGCAGTCTAGAGACAGGGACACCCTACGAGCAGTACTTC,CASSLETGTPYEQYF
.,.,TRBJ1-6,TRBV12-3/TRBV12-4,TGTGCCAGCAGTGACGTGACGGTGTATAATTCACCCCTCCACTTT,CASSDVTVYNSPLHF
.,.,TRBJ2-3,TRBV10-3,TGTGCCACCCAGACCGCAGATACGCAGTATTTT,CATQTADTQYF
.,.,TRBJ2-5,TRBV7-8,TGTGCCAGCAGCCCTATGGGACTTCCTGAGGGCCAGTACTTC,CASSPMGLPEGQYF